This T cell receptor beta chain originates from a study of blood T cell repertoires in COVID-19. V trimming: 1 base; J trimming: 3 bases; junction bases outside the gene matches: 12. This CDR3 comprises 18 residues. The V gene's germline CDR1 is MNHEY and CDR2 SVGEGT. Individuals aged about 18 to 89 years were recruited from fewer than 30 US areas. Profiled with immunoSEQ multiplex PCR; TCRdb holds only in-frame clones, not every one. The sample carries approximately 440,000 clones, roughly 88% recorded once. The sample comprised PBMCs or T cells enriched from blood (not recorded which). The V gene is TRBV6-2 or TRBV6-3, the J gene TRBJ1-1, with 9 nucleotides matching TRBD1. The sequence came from a man aged 18 to 29 who had recovered from COVID-19. The chain's CDR3 is CASSYFAGQGISDTEAFF. In DNA, the CDR3 is TGTGCCAGCAGTTACTTTGCCGGACAGGGGATTTCTGACACTGAAGCTTTCTTT.